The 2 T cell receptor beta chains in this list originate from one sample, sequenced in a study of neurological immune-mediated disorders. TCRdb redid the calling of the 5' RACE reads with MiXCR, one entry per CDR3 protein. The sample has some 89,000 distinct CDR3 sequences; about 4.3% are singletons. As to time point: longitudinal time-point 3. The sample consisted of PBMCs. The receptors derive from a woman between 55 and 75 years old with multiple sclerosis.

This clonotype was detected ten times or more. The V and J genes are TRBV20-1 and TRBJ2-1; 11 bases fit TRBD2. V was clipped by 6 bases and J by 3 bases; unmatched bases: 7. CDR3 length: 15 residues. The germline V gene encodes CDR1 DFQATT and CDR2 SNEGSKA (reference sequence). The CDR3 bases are TGCAGTGCGTCACCTCTAGCGGGGGGCTACAATGAGCAGTTCTTC. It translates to CSASPLAGGYNEQFF.

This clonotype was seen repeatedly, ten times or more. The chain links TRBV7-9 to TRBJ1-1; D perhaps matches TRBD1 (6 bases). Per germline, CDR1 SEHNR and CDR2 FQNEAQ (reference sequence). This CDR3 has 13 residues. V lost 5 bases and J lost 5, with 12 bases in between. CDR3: CASSPRTDTEAFF. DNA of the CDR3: TGTGCCAGCAGCCCTCGGACAGATACTGAAGCTTTCTTT.